What follows describes a single T cell receptor (beta chain). Its antigen specificity is not known. The record has no base qualities; no much larger clone is one base away. The collaborating institutions used their own protocols to collect whole blood in K2EDTA tubes. For TCRbeta analysis, collaborators shipped samples as frozen whole blood, isolated PBMCs, or DNA extracted from either of those sample types. This sample was included in a study of blood T cell repertoires in COVID-19 (dated by TCRdb to between 2020 and 2021). Some background on the complete study: Samples from collaborators originated in the United States, Italy and Spain and spanned both the acute and convalescent phases of COVID-19. The material from the prospective study consisted of cDNA or gDNA derived from T cells, B-cell-depleted T cells, or PBMCs. Subjects who had been exposed to COVID-19, were actively infected with it, or had recovered from it provided the deeply sampled blood TCRbeta repertoires that made up the dataset. The repertoires were made available in a free public database intended to serve as a resource for research on the immune response to SARS-CoV-2. The samples were drawn from the first 160 participants of the ongoing ImmuneRACE study and from some 1,300 subjects provided by 6 global collaborators. The sample metadata nearly always contained a de-identified subject ID, COVID-19 status, age in years and sex. Where available, HLA class I and class II types were obtained from metadata supplied by the sample provider rather than from assay-based typing.

The CDR3 has 13 amino acids, counting the end cysteine and phenylalanine. The only DNA kept is the CDR3, 39 bases in frame from the first base. V sheds 5 bases and J sheds 3 bases, leaving 11 bases between their ends. Here is what the overall study found, with its caveats: The quantity of clinical and demographic metadata differed by source and by participant and was supplied without curation.

TCRbeta CDR3 regions were amplified from genomic DNA by means of the immunoSEQ Assay, a bias-controlled multiplex PCR. The authors' analysis ran thus. The number of nucleated cells in each sample was estimated by amplification of reference gene primers within the assay. To quantify the absolute abundance of each unique TCRbeta CDR3 rearrangement, sequence reads were collapsed and filtered. For each sample, productive Simpson clonality was calculated as the square root of Simpson's diversity index across productive rearrangements. TCRdb re-hosts the immuneACCESS table, in-frame sequences only. Its copies lack some clones; in the studies checked, an unresolved V gene accounts for under half of them, and the cause for the rest is not known. V and J calls and clone size come straight from that table; D and trimming were deduced from the DNA. This sample has a few hundred thousand clones in its table, and roughly 90% of those were observed once. Roughly 2% of the sample is held by the ten biggest clonotypes.

The sequence came from a man between 40 and 49 years old with active or convalescent COVID-19. The sequencing input was peripheral blood. This chain joins TRBV12-3 or TRBV12-4 to TRBJ2-7; there is no confident call for the D gene. The encoded CDR3 is CASSVGQNYEQYF. The bases read TGTGCCAGCAGTGTTGGGCAGAACTACGAGCAGTACTTC.